This T cell receptor beta chain was retrieved from a study of T cell responses to AZD1222 COVID-19 vaccine. Study outcomes and limitations: Nearly half of spike-specific TCRs reportedly target unmutated variant regions.

To note about this clone: Its antigen is as yet unknown.

Between the trimmed V and J ends, which lost 9 bases and 0 bases, there was a span of 9 bases. Germline V gene lookup returns CDR1 LNHDA and CDR2 SQIVND (reference sequence). This CDR3 spans 14 amino acids. Data came from immunoSEQ multiplex PCR; TCRdb stores just in-frame clones and leaves some out. This table holds more than 85,000 clones, 65% to 85% found once. The receptor comes from an adult who received the AZD1222 COVID-19 vaccine. This sequence joins TRBV19 and TRBJ1-6; D is undetermined. The specimen was peripheral blood, collected 28 days after the second AZD1222 dose. In nucleotides, the CDR3 is TGTGCCAGCAGCGGAGGCTCCTATAATTCACCCCTCCACTTT. Translated, it gives CASSGGSYNSPLHF.